This T cell receptor beta chain comes out of a study of T-cell memory formation after mild COVID-19. Using its own MiXCR run on the 5' RACE reads, TCRdb lists one record per CDR3 protein. The table lists 400,000 to 550,000 distinct CDR3 sequences, roughly 23% of them singletons. The CDR3 is 16 amino acids. V shed 5 bases, J shed 4 bases, and the junction held 12 bases outside the gene matches. CDR1 is SGHAT, CDR2 FQNNGV, per germline. The sequenced material came from PBMCs or a T cell subset sorted from them (not recorded which). The rearrangement links TRBV11-2 to TRBJ1-2; the match to TRBD1 covers 8 bases. The TCR comes from an adult woman who had mild COVID-19 (a few samples of this study predate the infection). Cell type and time point are not known. CDR3 protein: CASSPIRQGTPYGYTF. The CDR3 DNA sequence: TGTGCCAGCAGCCCTATCCGACAGGGGACCCCCTATGGCTACACCTTC. Filled out from reference TRBV11-2 and TRBJ1-2, the complete variable domain reads EAGVAQSPRYKIIEKRQSVAFWCNPISGHATLYWYQQILGQGPKLLIQFQNNGVVDDSQLPKDRFSAERLKGVDSTLKIQPAKLEDSAVYLCASSPIRQGTPYGYTFGSGTRLTVV.